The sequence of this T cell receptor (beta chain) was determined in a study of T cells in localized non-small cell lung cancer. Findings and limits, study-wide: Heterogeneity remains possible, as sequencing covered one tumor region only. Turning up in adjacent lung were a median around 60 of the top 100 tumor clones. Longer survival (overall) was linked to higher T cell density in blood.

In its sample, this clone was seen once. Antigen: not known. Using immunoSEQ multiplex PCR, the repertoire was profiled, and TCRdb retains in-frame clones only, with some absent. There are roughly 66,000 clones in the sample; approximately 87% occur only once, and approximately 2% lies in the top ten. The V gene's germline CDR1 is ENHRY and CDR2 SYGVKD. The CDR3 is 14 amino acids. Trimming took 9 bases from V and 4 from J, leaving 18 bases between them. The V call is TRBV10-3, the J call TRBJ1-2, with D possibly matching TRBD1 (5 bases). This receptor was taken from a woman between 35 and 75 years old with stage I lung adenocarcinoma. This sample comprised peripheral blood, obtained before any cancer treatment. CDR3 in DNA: TGTGCCATACTCCTCGGGGGGACCAGCTATGGCTACACCTTC. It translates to CAILLGGTSYGYTF.